These 30 T cell receptor beta chains originate from one sample sequenced in a study of early T cells in non-severe SARS-CoV-2 infection. TCRdb analysed the 5' RACE reads with MiXCR anew, one entry per CDR3 protein. The sample contains 37,000 or so distinct CDR3 sequences, about 4.9% of which appear only once. The sample was whole blood. The receptor source for this set is an adult who was a healthcare worker with PCR-confirmed SARS-CoV-2 infection or an uninfected control (not recorded which).

This clonotype has a count of ten or more. The genes are TRBV2 and TRBJ1-2, with D uncertain. This CDR3 has 13 residues. Germline assignment: CDR1 SNHLY and CDR2 FYNNEI. The V gene lost 8 bases and the J gene lost 6 bases, with 16 bases spanning the gap. The CDR3 here is CASSGLGINGYTF. The CDR3 region has the DNA TGTGCCAGCTCGGGATTAGGGATTAATGGCTACACCTTC.

This clonotype was counted many times. The chain has TRBV7-9 and TRBJ1-1; 8 positions match TRBD1. Trimming removed 1 base from V and 4 bases from J; junction bases left unmatched: 5. This CDR3 is built from 15 residues. Germline V CDR1 and CDR2: SEHNR, FQNEAQ (reference sequence). CDR3 region: CASSLDLTGGTEAFF. The CDR3 region has the DNA TGTGCCAGCAGCTTAGACCTAACAGGGGGCACTGAAGCTTTCTTT.

The rearrangement uses TRBV5-5 and TRBJ2-2; 10 bases are shared with TRBD1. The V segment lost 7 bases and the J segment 7 bases; nucleotides outside the gene matches: 13. The germline CDR1 and CDR2 sequences are SGHKS and YYEKEE (reference sequence). The CDR3 loop spans 16 amino acids. For the CDR3, the DNA is TGTGCCAGCGTCACCGGGACAGGGGACTTTGGCGGGGAGCTGTTTTTT. It specifies CASVTGTGDFGGELFF. Using reference TRBV5-5 and TRBJ2-2 for the parts outside the CDR3, the full variable domain is DAGVTQSPTHLIKTRGQQVTLRCSPISGHKSVSWYQQVLGQGPQFIFQYYEKEERGRGNFPDRFSARQFPNYSSELNVNALLLGDSALYLCASVTGTGDFGGELFFGEGSRLTVL.

This clonotype was seen repeatedly, ten times or more. The chain couples TRBV5-1 to TRBJ2-2; D remains ambiguous. The CDR3 spans 14 residues. The V end lost 2 bases, the J end lost 8 bases, and 13 bases lay between the germline ends. CDR1 and CDR2 from the germline V gene are SGHRS and YFSETQ. CDR3 in DNA: TGCGCCAGCAGCTTCCTAGATTCAGTAGGGGAGCTGTTTTTT. Amino acids: CASSFLDSVGELFF.

On this clonotype itself: A much larger clone lies a single base off, so this may be a read error. CDR3 coding DNA: TGCAATGCCGATCCGGACAGCACAGATACGCAGTATTTT. Translation: CNADPDSTDTQYF. This chain links TRBV20-1 with TRBJ2-3; D is unclear. The CDR3 loop spans 13 amino acids. CDR1 and CDR2 from the germline V gene are DFQATT and SNEGSKA (reference sequence).

This clonotype is medium-sized by share. The chain links TRBV20-1 to TRBJ2-5; TRBD2 is a possible D gene (6 bases). This CDR3 region has 14 residues. Germline V gene lookup returns CDR1 DFQATT and CDR2 SNEGSKA (reference sequence). Trimming removed 2 bases from V and 0 bases from J, with 10 bases in between. The CDR3: CSARLGGNQETQYF. In DNA, the CDR3 is TGCAGTGCTAGACTCGGCGGGAACCAAGAGACCCAGTACTTC.

This clonotype came up many times. J is TRBJ2-1 and V is TRBV11-2, with D perhaps matching TRBD1 or TRBD2 (5 bases each). The CDR3 covers 13 residues. Germline V gives CDR1 SGHAT, CDR2 FQNNGV. V dropped 2 bases and J dropped 9 bases, with 11 bases sitting between them. This CDR3 is CASSLFSGSEQFF. DNA for the CDR3: TGTGCCAGCAGCTTATTTTCAGGGAGTGAGCAGTTCTTC.

This clonotype turned up a few times. The chain links TRBV5-5 to TRBJ2-1, with TRBD1 as a possible D gene (5 bases). The CDR3 extends over 14 amino acids. From germline, CDR1 is SGHKS and CDR2 YYEKEE (reference sequence). Trimming removed 6 bases from V and 2 bases from J, with 12 bases in between. The CDR3 DNA is TGTGCCAGCAAACCGGACACTACCTACAATGAGCAGTTCTTC. Translation: CASKPDTTYNEQFF. Full variable domain (rest looked up from reference TRBV5-5 and TRBJ2-1): DAGVTQSPTHLIKTRGQQVTLRCSPISGHKSVSWYQQVLGQGPQFIFQYYEKEERGRGNFPDRFSARQFPNYSSELNVNALLLGDSALYLCASKPDTTYNEQFFGPGTRLTVL.

This clonotype was counted between two and nine times. CDR3 in amino acids: CASSTRGAHGYTF. The CDR3 DNA sequence: TGTGCCAGCAGTACGCGGGGGGCTCATGGCTACACCTTC. The rearrangement links TRBV6-2 or TRBV6-3 to TRBJ1-2; D is possibly TRBD1 (6 bases). The CDR3 spans 13 residues. V lost 5 bases to trimming and J lost 6 bases, with 13 bases between them. CDR1 is MNHEY and CDR2 is SVGEGT in the germline V gene.

The V gene is TRBV6-4, the J gene TRBJ2-1; 8 bases fit TRBD2. V was pared by 5 bases and J by 10 bases, with 7 bases of the junction left unmatched. CDR3 length equals 13 residues. CDR1 is MRHNA and CDR2 is SNTAGT in the germline V gene. The CDR3 nucleotides are TGTGCCAGCAGTTCAATAGCGGGGAACGAGCAGTTCTTC. Amino acid sequence: CASSSIAGNEQFF.

This clonotype was counted between two and nine times. The chain combines TRBV28 with TRBJ2-6, with D tentatively TRBD1 (6 bases). Trimming removed 11 bases at V and 1 base at J, with 9 bases between. Germline lookup yields CDR1 MDHEN and CDR2 SYDVKM. This CDR3 spans 13 amino acids. The CDR3: CAGGQSGANVLTF. The CDR3 DNA is TGTGCCGGGGGCCAGTCTGGGGCCAACGTCCTGACTTTC.

The chain is built from TRBV20-1 and TRBJ2-5, with D maybe TRBD1 (6 bases). There are 15 residues in the CDR3. CDR1 and CDR2 (germline): DFQATT, SNEGSKA (reference sequence). Trimming removed 0 bases at V and 5 bases at J, with 16 bases between. The CDR3 bases are TGCAGTGCTAGAGAAGGGCAGGGGTCGGCGGAGACCCAGTACTTC. This encodes CSAREGQGSAETQYF.

This clonotype was counted many times. This chain joins TRBV7-8 and TRBJ2-5; possible D gene TRBD1, 6 bases. The CDR3 is 14 amino acids. CDR1 is SGHVS and CDR2 is FQNEAQ in the germline V gene. V was pared by 5 bases and J by 4 bases, with 14 bases between. In nucleotides, the CDR3 is TGTGCCAGCAGCCCCAACAGGGTCCGAGAGACCCAGTACTTC. It is translated as CASSPNRVRETQYF.

In its sample, this clonotype was seen many times. The chain combines TRBV20-1 with TRBJ2-1; 12 nucleotides agree with TRBD2. J lost 4 bases, V lost 6 bases, and 4 bases had no gene match. The germline V gene encodes CDR1 DFQATT and CDR2 SNEGSKA (reference sequence). The CDR3 covers 14 residues. The CDR3, as DNA: TGCAGTGCCTCCGGGACTAGCGGGTACAATGAGCAGTTCTTC. This encodes CSASGTSGYNEQFF.

This clonotype was seen repeatedly, ten times or more. The CDR3 sequence is CASSLEIRGFQETQYF. Here the CDR3 DNA reads TGTGCCAGCAGCTTGGAGATCAGGGGGTTCCAAGAGACCCAGTACTTC. The rearrangement uses TRBV5-6 and TRBJ2-5; TRBD1 aligns across 7 bases. The V gene's germline CDR1 is SGHDT and CDR2 YYEEEE. The CDR3 totals 16 residues. V dropped 0 bases and J dropped 1; count of bases not matched to a gene: 6.

This clonotype turned up a few times. The genes are TRBV20-1 and TRBJ2-7, with TRBD1 identical over 8 bases. Looked up from germline, CDR1 is DFQATT and CDR2 is SNEGSKA (reference sequence). The V and J ends lost 5 bases and 0 bases, in that order; junction bases with no gene match: 6. The CDR3 length is 14 residues. This CDR3 reads CSALGQGGSYEQYF. The CDR3 coding sequence is TGCAGTGCTCTAGGACAGGGAGGCTCCTACGAGCAGTACTTC.

The chain is built from TRBV9 and TRBJ2-1; a possible D gene is TRBD2 (6 bases). V dropped 1 base and J dropped 0 bases, with 17 bases sitting between them. The CDR3 is made up of 18 amino acids. Germline CDR1 reads SGDLS; CDR2 reads YYNGEE. The CDR3 spells CASSVKVRAGSSYNEQFF. The DNA for the CDR3 is TGTGCCAGCAGCGTAAAGGTTCGCGCGGGGAGCTCCTACAATGAGCAGTTCTTC.

This clonotype occurred many times. This rearrangement joins TRBV7-9 to TRBJ1-5; D may be TRBD1 (5 bases). Germline values: CDR1 SEHNR, CDR2 FQNEAQ (reference sequence). V shed 5 bases and J shed 11 bases, with 19 bases lying between them. This CDR3 is built from 14 residues. The DNA of the CDR3 is TGTGCCAGCAGCCTAGGTTGGGGGAATTATACCCAGCATTTT. The encoded protein is CASSLGWGNYTQHF.

This clonotype was counted only a few times. The chain joins TRBV28 to TRBJ2-3, with D perhaps matching TRBD2 (6 bases). Germline V gives CDR1 MDHEN, CDR2 SYDVKM. V was pared by 4 bases and J by 0 bases, with 20 bases between. The CDR3 is 18 amino acids. The CDR3 loop reads CASSSDLGSGQSTDTQYF. The CDR3 coding sequence is TGTGCCAGCAGTTCAGACTTAGGGAGCGGGCAAAGCACAGATACGCAGTATTTT.

Many counts were recorded for this clonotype. The chain joins TRBV18 to TRBJ1-2; D is unresolved. V was trimmed by 4 bases and J by 4 bases, leaving 7 bases between them. The CDR3 totals 12 residues. Germline V gene sequence: CDR1 KGHSH, CDR2 LQKENI. The CDR3 region is CASSLGIYGYTF. In nucleotides, the CDR3 is TGTGCCAGCTCACTGGGAATCTATGGCTACACCTTC.

Ten or more counts support this clonotype. The chain couples TRBV18 to TRBJ2-7; 8 bases agree with TRBD1. The CDR3 extends over 14 amino acids. Germline V gene lookup returns CDR1 KGHSH and CDR2 LQKENI. J gave up 3 bases and V 5 bases, and 6 bases lay outside the gene matches. CDR3 residues: CASSKTGAYYEQYF. The CDR3 coding sequence is TGTGCCAGCTCAAAGACAGGGGCCTACTACGAGCAGTACTTC.

V gene TRBV6-5 combines with J gene TRBJ2-1; 11 bases map to TRBD1. Germline V gene data show CDR1 as MNHEY and CDR2 as SVGAGI. The CDR3 length is 15 residues. V gave up 8 bases and J gave up 7 bases; unmatched junction bases: 10. The CDR3 reads CASSQRGQGANEQFF. The DNA for the CDR3 is TGTGCCAGCTCCCAGAGAGGACAGGGGGCGAATGAGCAGTTCTTC.

This clonotype was recorded at least ten times. The V gene is TRBV7-9, the J gene TRBJ1-4; 9 bases match TRBD1. Germline CDR1 and CDR2: SEHNR and FQNEAQ (reference sequence). The trim removed 1 base at V and 8 bases at J, leaving 8 bases unmatched. There are 16 residues in the CDR3. CDR3 in amino acids: CASSLEPGQGDEKLFF. In DNA form, the CDR3 reads TGTGCCAGCAGCTTAGAACCGGGACAGGGTGACGAAAAACTGTTTTTT.

In this sample, this clonotype turned up many times. V is TRBV29-1 and J is TRBJ1-5; 8 positions agree with TRBD1. Trimming took 5 bases from V and 4 from J; bases not matched to a gene: 4. This CDR3 is built from 13 residues. Per the germline V gene, CDR1 is SQVTM and CDR2 is ANQGSEA. The chain's CDR3 is CSVSQGGNQPQHF. DNA for the CDR3: TGCAGCGTTTCACAGGGGGGAAATCAGCCCCAGCATTTT.

This clonotype was found many times. V and J are TRBV7-3 and TRBJ2-2; D is uncertain. With 2 bases removed from V and 1 base from J, the gap between germline ends came to 5 bases. The CDR3 has 14 amino acids. CDR1 and CDR2 (germline): SGHTA, FQGTGA. This CDR3 reads CASSLLGNTGELFF. For the CDR3, the DNA is TGTGCCAGCAGCTTACTAGGGAACACCGGGGAGCTGTTTTTT.

Many counts were recorded for this clonotype. The chain recombines TRBV5-5 with TRBJ2-7; D uncertain. Germline CDR1 is SGHKS and CDR2 is YYEKEE (reference sequence). CDR3 size: 14 residues. The V end was cut by 2 bases, the J end by 2 bases, with 11 bases between. The DNA for the CDR3 is TGTGCCAGCAGCTTCCCTTTGGGAACCTACGAGCAGTACTTC. Its protein product is CASSFPLGTYEQYF.

This clonotype was picked up many times. The J gene is TRBJ2-1, the V gene TRBV6-5; TRBD2 agrees at 8 bases. The CDR3 runs 19 residues. CDR1 is MNHEY, CDR2 SVGAGI, per germline. The V and J ends lost 3 bases and 5 bases, in that order; junction bases with no gene match: 18. The CDR3 spells CASSYRRRRGLASNNEQFF. The CDR3 nucleotides are TGTGCCAGCAGTTATCGAAGGAGGCGCGGACTAGCCTCGAACAATGAGCAGTTCTTC.

This clonotype was detected ten times or more. The V call is TRBV11-2, the J call TRBJ2-5, with 12 positions matching TRBD2. Trimming at V came to 4 bases and at J to 1 base, leaving 4 bases not matched to a gene. Germline V CDR1 and CDR2: SGHAT, FQNNGV. There are 16 residues in the CDR3. The CDR3: CASSSGLAGLQETQYF. DNA of the CDR3: TGTGCCAGCAGCTCCGGACTAGCGGGGCTCCAAGAGACCCAGTACTTC.

In its sample, this clonotype was seen many times. The chain employs TRBV4-3 and TRBJ2-2, with a possible D match to TRBD2 (6 bases). The V end lost 3 bases, the J end lost 4 bases, and 12 bases lay between the germline ends. The CDR3 consists of 15 residues. CDR1 is LGHNA, CDR2 YSLEER, per germline. The chain's CDR3 is CASSHGGQPTGELFF. The CDR3 coding sequence is TGCGCCAGCAGCCACGGGGGTCAACCCACCGGGGAGCTGTTTTTT.

The rearrangement links TRBV11-2 to TRBJ2-5; D is ambiguous. The CDR3 runs to 13 residues. V was cut by 2 bases and J by 4 bases, with 8 bases left in between. Germline V gene sequence: CDR1 SGHAT, CDR2 FQNNGV. The CDR3 sequence: CASSLRARETQYF. Written as DNA, the CDR3 is TGTGCCAGCAGCTTACGTGCACGAGAGACCCAGTACTTC.